Listed here are 3 T cell receptor beta chains from one sample, sequenced in a study of glioma-infiltrating T cells. Amplification of TCR alpha and beta CDR3 regions from RNA used iRepertoire nested multiplex PCR. TCRdb fed the multiplex PCR reads into MiXCR, producing one record per CDR3 protein. The sample consists of more than 95,000 distinct CDR3 sequences, roughly 30% of them appearing once. Source material: glioma tissue, nonneoplastic brain tissue, or PBMCs (not recorded which). The receptor source for this set is a human donor with low-grade glioma or glioblastoma, undergoing nonglioma brain surgery, or in good health (not recorded which).

The CDR3 DNA is TGTGCCAGCAGCTTAACTAGAGGGGGGAGCACAGATACGCAGTATTTT. It is translated as CASSLTRGGSTDTQYF. The chain carries TRBV7-2 and TRBJ2-3; D is tentatively TRBD1 or TRBD2 (6 bases each). This CDR3 contains 16 residues. Trimming took off 2 bases at V and 0 bases at J, with 12 bases between the two ends. The germline V gene encodes CDR1 SGHTA and CDR2 FQGNSA.

This clonotype was detected many times. V and J are TRBV28 and TRBJ1-2; D unclear. This CDR3 is 12 amino acids long. Per the germline V gene, CDR1 is MDHEN and CDR2 is SYDVKM. V gave up 6 bases and J gave up 2 bases, with 7 bases separating them. This CDR3 reads CASSGRNYGYTF. The CDR3 bases are TGTGCCAGCAGCGGACGGAACTATGGCTACACCTTC.

This chain joins TRBV11-3 and TRBJ2-7, with D perhaps matching TRBD2 (5 bases). Germline CDR1 SGHNT, CDR2 YENEEA. This CDR3 is 13 amino acids long. The V end lost 7 bases, the J end lost 3 bases, and 13 bases lay between the germline ends. CDR3 residues: CASKGAMDYEQYF. CDR3 nucleotides: TGTGCCAGCAAGGGAGCCATGGACTACGAGCAGTACTTC.